The clone carrying this T cell receptor (beta chain) was seen a few times. What it binds is not known. Germline V gene data show CDR1 as MNHEY and CDR2 as SVGEGT. The CDR3 spans 15 residues. V lost 6 bases and J lost 2; bases outside the gene matches: 6. These data belong to a study of response to subunit inactivated influenza vaccine. General observations from the study: With each seasonal influenza vaccination, the authors suggested, few new T cells are recruited.

TCRdb re-called the RT-PCR reads through MiXCR, storing one row per CDR3 protein. The data hold 600,000 to 850,000 distinct CDR3 sequences, with 13% to 15% observed a single time. The rearrangement joins TRBV6-2 or TRBV6-3 to TRBJ2-1; 8 bases are a match to TRBD1. The sequences come from PBMCs from blood, collected 14 to 15 days before vaccination. The sequence was obtained from a man aged 50 or older who received an inactivated influenza vaccine. The chain's CDR3 is CASRGVTGAYNEQFF. In DNA, the CDR3 is TGTGCCAGCAGGGGGGTGACAGGGGCCTACAATGAGCAGTTCTTC.